This TCR beta chain derives from a study of blood T cell repertoires in COVID-19 (TCRdb year 2020). For the wider study: Collaborator samples came from the United States, Italy and Spain and covered acute and convalescent phases of COVID-19. Deeply sampled blood TCRbeta repertoires from subjects exposed to, actively infected with, or recovered from COVID-19 were included in the dataset. The prospective study material was composed of cDNA or gDNA derived from T cells, B-cell-depleted T cells, or PBMCs. The sample metadata nearly always contained a de-identified subject ID, COVID-19 status, age in years and sex. The repertoires were released in a freely available public database meant as a resource for research on the immune response to SARS-CoV-2. The samples were drawn from the first 160 participants of the ongoing ImmuneRACE study and from roughly 1,300 subjects provided by 6 global collaborators. Where available, HLA class I and class II types were obtained from metadata supplied by the sample provider rather than from assay-based typing. What the work shows at the level of the full study, not this receptor alone: The quantity of clinical and demographic metadata differed by source and by participant and was supplied without curation.

Whole blood was collected in K2EDTA tubes by collaborating institutions according to the institutions' own protocols. For TCRbeta analysis, collaborators shipped samples as frozen whole blood, isolated PBMCs, or DNA extracted from either of those sample types. To note about this clone: Its specific antigen is unknown. No quality values exist for individual bases; no much larger clone is one base distant.

Per the germline V gene, SGHAT is the CDR1 and FQNNGV is the CDR2. Trimming costs V 0 bases and J 7 bases, and their ends lie 4 bases apart. The cysteine opens and the phenylalanine closes a CDR3 of 13 amino acids. This entry keeps only the CDR3 DNA: 39 bases, framed from base 1. TCRbeta CDR3 regions were amplified from genomic DNA by means of the immunoSEQ Assay, a bias-controlled multiplex PCR. Per the source publication's procedure: The number of nucleated cells in each sample was estimated by amplification of reference gene primers within the assay. Sequence reads were collapsed and filtered to measure the absolute abundance of every unique TCRbeta CDR3 rearrangement. For each sample, productive Simpson clonality was calculated as the square root of Simpson's diversity index over productive rearrangements. Imported from immuneACCESS, the table was reduced by TCRdb to in-frame sequences with V and J called. These copies leave out some clones; in studies compared against another copy, an unresolved V gene accounts for under half, and the cause of the remainder is not known. The V and J calls and clone size come from that table; D and trimming were worked out from the DNA. This sample holds roughly 68,000 clones; 65% to 90% were observed only once. The ten largest make up approximately 23% of the sample.

The sequence came from a man aged 50 to 60 with acute or convalescent COVID-19. Material: peripheral blood. The chain uses TRBV11-2 and TRBJ1-6; the D gene is unclear. The CDR3 here reads CASSLDRNSPLHF. The DNA reads as follows: TGTGCCAGCAGCTTAGATCGGAATTCACCCCTCCACTTT.